These 2 T cell receptor beta chains were all obtained from the same sample, sequenced in a study of shared clonotypes between healthy human individuals. Using immunoSEQ multiplex PCR, the repertoire was profiled, and TCRdb retains in-frame clones only, with some absent. The sample records 850,000 to 1,200,000 clones, 65% to 75% being singletons. The sample consisted of memory CD4+ T cells sorted from blood. The subset here: CD45RA-negative fraction. Every receptor here comes from a man younger than 30 in good health.

V gene TRBV7-2 combines with J gene TRBJ2-7; no reliable D call. The ends were cut back, 3 bases at V and 3 bases at J, with 9 bases in the middle. The CDR3 consists of 13 residues. Per the germline V gene, CDR1 is SGHTA and CDR2 is FQGNSA. CDR3 in DNA: TGTGCCAGCAGCTTGAACTACCTCTACGAGCAGTACTTC. This sequence encodes CASSLNYLYEQYF. The variable domain in full, completed from reference TRBV7-2 and TRBJ2-7, reads GAGVSQSPSNKVTEKGKDVELRCDPISGHTALYWYRQSLGQGLEFLIYFQGNSAPDKSGLPSDRFSAERTGGSVSTLTIQRTQQEDSAVYLCASSLNYLYEQYFGPGTRLTVT.

The V call is TRBV6-5, the J call TRBJ1-2, with D tentatively TRBD1 (6 bases). CDR3 size: 15 residues. Trimming shortened V by 1 base and J by 2 bases, and 11 bases separated the two germline ends. In germline, CDR1 is MNHEY, CDR2 SVGAGI. CDR3 sequence (DNA): TGTGCCAGCAGTTACTACGGGGGCGCGAACTATGGCTACACCTTC. This gives the protein CASSYYGGANYGYTF.